These T cell receptor beta chains were read from a single sample in a study of T cell changes during pregnancy in multiple sclerosis. Measured with immunoSEQ multiplex PCR; TCRdb has only the in-frame clones, and not every one. The sample carries about 52,000 clones, around 94% recorded once. The specimen comprised CD4+ T cells from peripheral blood mononuclear cells, sampled in the third trimester of pregnancy. These receptor sequences come from a female donor with multiple sclerosis, enrolled in a pregnancy study. Each CDR3 is given with its conserved first and last residue. Each record gives: clone size, D gene, V gene, J gene, CDR3 DNA, CDR3 protein. The D gene is left open where the match is weak. Clone size is stated in some rows and not others, as once, few, many or a class when expanded.

>.|TRBD1|TRBV6-5|TRBJ2-7
TGTGCCAGCAGTCGGACAGGTACGGGCTCCTACGAGCAGTACTTC
CASSRTGTGSYEQYF
>.|.|TRBV19|TRBJ2-5
TGTGCCAGTAGTATATCTAGGCGAGAGACCCAGTACTTC
CASSISRRETQYF
>.|.|TRBV5-5|TRBJ1-6
TGTGCCAGCAGCCTACGTAGTTTGGGGCCACGCAATAATTCACCCCTCCACTTT
CASSLRSLGPRNNSPLHF
>.|TRBD1|TRBV6-5|TRBJ1-1
TGTGCCAGCAGCCTCCAGGGGGTGCCGAACACTGAAGCTTTCTTT
CASSLQGVPNTEAFF
>.|.|TRBV7-3|TRBJ2-3
TGTGCCAGCAGCTTAACGCAGGGTTATGGCACAGATACGCAGTATTTT
CASSLTQGYGTDTQYF
>.|.|TRBV19|TRBJ1-1
TGTGCCAGTTTCCCCCCGGCAGGGGTTGAAGCTTTCTTT
CASFPPAGVEAFF
>.|TRBD1|TRBV18|TRBJ1-2
TGTGCCAGCTCTGGGACAGGGAGCTATGGCTACACCTTC
CASSGTGSYGYTF
>.|.|TRBV5-4|TRBJ1-4
TGTGCCAGCAGATTACGCGGGGAAGAAAAACTGTTTTTT
CASRLRGEEKLFF
>.|TRBD2|TRBV7-2|TRBJ2-1
TGTGCCAGCAGCTTGGCGCGGGGGGCCTACAATGAGCAGTTCTTC
CASSLARGAYNEQFF
>once|TRBD1|TRBV30|TRBJ1-3
TGTGCCTGGAGTGTGGGACAGGGAGCTGGAAACACCATATATTTT
CAWSVGQGAGNTIYF
>.|TRBD1|TRBV15|TRBJ1-2
TGTGCCACCCGCCCCCTGGGACAGGGGACCTATGGCTACACCTTC
CATRPLGQGTYGYTF
>.|TRBD1|TRBV27|TRBJ1-6
TGTGCCAGCAGTTCCTTAGGGACAGGGGTTGGGTCACCCCTCCACTTT
CASSSLGTGVGSPLHF
>.|.|TRBV18|TRBJ2-7
TGTGCCAGCTCACCGGGAGGCAGAATCTCCTACGAGCAGTACTTC
CASSPGGRISYEQYF
>.|.|TRBV7-2|TRBJ1-3
TGTGCCAGCAGCTCCCGAGGGGGAGACACCATATATTTT
CASSSRGGDTIYF
>.|TRBD1|TRBV5-6|TRBJ1-3
TGTGCCAGCAGCTTCTGGACAGGGGGCTACTCTGGAAACACCATATATTTT
CASSFWTGGYSGNTIYF
>.|TRBD1|TRBV5-1|TRBJ2-7
TGCGCCAGCAGACTGGACAGGGGGCCGTTTAAGGACTTC
CASRLDRGPFKDF
>.|.|TRBV14|TRBJ1-2
TGTGCCAGCAGCCAAGCCCACTGGTATGGCTACACCTTC
CASSQAHWYGYTF
>few|.|TRBV9|TRBJ1-1
TGTGCCAGCAGCGTGATCGGGGGGCGGGGGACTGAAGCTTTCTTT
CASSVIGGRGTEAFF
>.|TRBD1|TRBV27|TRBJ1-5
TGTGCCAGCACGGACCTCGGACAGGACAGCAATCAGCCCCAGCATTTT
CASTDLGQDSNQPQHF
>.|TRBD1|TRBV7-9|TRBJ1-3
TGTGCCAGCAGCTCTTCAGGGGGCCGCGGAAACACCATATATTTT
CASSSSGGRGNTIYF
>.|.|TRBV21-1|TRBJ2-5
TGTGCCAGCAGCGACCCGACAGGCCTCCGGGAGACCCAGTACTTC
CASSDPTGLRETQYF
>.|TRBD2|TRBV7-3|TRBJ2-3
TGTGCCAGCAGCTTAGGACTAGGCGATACAGATACGCAGTATTTT
CASSLGLGDTDTQYF
>once|TRBD2|TRBV4-3|TRBJ2-7
TGCGCCAGCAGCCAAGGGGGGGGGATCGGCGAGCAGTACTTC
CASSQGGGIGEQYF
>.|.|TRBV9|TRBJ2-6
TGTGCCAGCAGCGCCCAATCCGGGGCCAACGTCCTGACTTTC
CASSAQSGANVLTF
>.|TRBD1|TRBV27|TRBJ2-4
TGTGCCAGCAGTACTCGGGACAGACGAAACATTCAGTACTTC
CASSTRDRRNIQYF
>.|TRBD1|TRBV7-2|TRBJ1-2
TGTGCCAGCAGCTTTGGACAGGGGGCGGGCGGCTACACCTTC
CASSFGQGAGGYTF
>.|TRBD1|TRBV7-8|TRBJ1-2
TGTGCCGGAAAGACAGGGACGGCTGATGGCTACACCTTC
CAGKTGTADGYTF